One sample yielded the 24 T cell receptor beta chains listed below, sequenced in a study of metastatic and nonmetastatic thyroid tumors (dated by TCRdb to 2020 to 2021). The library was generated by PCR. Sequenced using an Illumina HiSeq 4000. Through fastp at Q25 and MiXCR, TCRdb rebuilt clones from the public reads, retaining in-frame beta chains. Counted in this sample were roughly 13,000 clones; about a quarter of them appeared once. The top ten constitute 9.5% to 13% of the sample. Before undergoing thyroid surgery, none of the patients had been given any kind of treatment. The specimen sequenced was tumor tissue. All receptors derive from a female donor with papillary thyroid cancer or a benign thyroid nodule (not recorded which). Some clones in this sample may be carry-over from other donors' samples.

This clone was seen only a few times. This sequence joins TRBV6-5 and TRBJ1-2; 8 bases match TRBD1. Germline CDR1 and CDR2: MNHEY and SVGAGI. The ends lost 2 bases at V and 4 bases at J; junction bases unmatched: 12. This CDR3 has 17 amino acids. The CDR3 nucleotides read TGTGCCAGCAGTTACGGAACAGGGGGAGGCTCCCTCTATGGCTACACCTTC. This gives the protein CASSYGTGGGSLYGYTF.

This clone turned up a few times. The chain recombines TRBV2 with TRBJ1-2; D is undetermined. The CDR3 runs 13 residues. Trimming removed 6 bases at V and 0 bases at J, with 8 bases between. The germline CDR1 and CDR2 sequences are SNHLY and FYNNEI. The CDR3 DNA is TGTGCCAGCAGAGACACCACTAACTATGGCTACACCTTC. Translation: CASRDTTNYGYTF.

This clone appeared many times. The rearrangement uses TRBV7-2 and TRBJ1-5, with D hard to call. V lost 1 base, J lost 4 bases, and 11 bases lay in between. The CDR3 is 15 residues long. Per the germline V gene, CDR1 is SGHTA and CDR2 is FQGNSA. CDR3 nucleotides: TGTGCCAGCAGCTTAGAAAATCTCCTTAATCAGCCCCAGCATTTT. It translates to CASSLENLLNQPQHF.

This clone was recorded a few times. The rearrangement uses TRBV28 and TRBJ1-1; D uncertain. Deletions cut 9 bases from V and 6 bases from J, with 23 bases between. The CDR3 runs to 15 residues. CDR1 MDHEN and CDR2 SYDVKM come from the germline V gene. This CDR3 is CARTFMLRSVAEAFF. The CDR3 DNA sequence: TGTGCCAGAACCTTTATGCTGCGGAGCGTAGCTGAAGCTTTCTTT.

Relative to its sample, this clone is medium-sized. V is TRBV20-1 and J is TRBJ1-5; D remains unclear. V dropped 2 bases and J dropped 1 base, with 18 bases sitting between them. The germline gives CDR1 DFQATT, CDR2 SNEGSKA (reference sequence). CDR3 length equals 17 residues. CDR3 region: CSARRTYELGSNQPQHF. The CDR3 coding sequence is TGCAGTGCTAGACGTACCTATGAGCTAGGGAGCAATCAGCCCCAGCATTTT.

This clone was seen at least ten times. V and J are TRBV20-1 and TRBJ2-3; the D gene is possibly TRBD2 (6 bases). CDR1 DFQATT and CDR2 SNEGSKA come from the germline V gene (reference sequence). This CDR3 is 15 amino acids long. Between the trimmed V and J ends, which lost 0 bases and 1 base, there was a span of 11 bases. The CDR3 DNA follows: TGCAGTGCTAGAGATAGAGTAGCGGGCACAGATACGCAGTATTTT. It specifies CSARDRVAGTDTQYF.

This clone was seen once. The missing conserved phenylalanine or tryptophan at the end of this CDR3 makes a read error likely. The J gene is TRBJ1-3, the V gene TRBV11-3; D ambiguous. CDR1 is SGHNT and CDR2 is YENEEA in the germline V gene. Between the trimmed V and J ends, which lost 3 bases and 0 bases, there was a span of 9 bases. The CDR3 covers 15 residues. CDR3 DNA: TGTGCCAGCAGCTTGATGACCAGCTCTGGAAACACCATATATCTT. It encodes CASSLMTSSGNTIYL.

This clone was observed at least ten times. A much larger clone differs from this one at a single base, so this may be a read error. The same CDR3 can be traced to other DNA sequences in this sample. The chain recombines TRBV12-3 or TRBV12-4 with TRBJ2-3; 11 bases line up with TRBD2. The CDR3 has 15 residues. Germline trimming cut 5 bases from V and 7 bases from J; bases unmatched to any gene: 8. The CDR3 DNA sequence: TGTGCCAGCAGTCCCGGGACTAGCGGTGCAAATACGCAGTATTTT. Residues: CASSPGTSGANTQYF.

This clone is medium-sized in the sample. The chain links TRBV7-6 to TRBJ1-6; 7 bases are a match to TRBD1. Germline lookup yields CDR1 SGHVS and CDR2 FNYEAQ. This CDR3 has 12 amino acids. J gave up 13 bases and V 4 bases, and 4 bases lay outside the gene matches. CDR3 bases: TGTGCCAGCAGCTCCACGACAGGGCCCCTCCACTTT. Protein sequence: CASSSTTGPLHF. The entire variable domain, with the rest obtained from reference TRBV7-6 and TRBJ1-6, is as follows: GAGVSQSPRYKVTKRGQDVALRCDPISGHVSLYWYRQALGQGPEFLTYFNYEAQQDKSGLPNDRFSAERPEGSISTLTIQRTEQRDSAMYRCASSSTTGPLHFGNGTRLTVT.

This clone was counted a few times. The J gene is TRBJ1-1, the V gene TRBV29-1; D might be TRBD1 (6 bases). In germline, CDR1 is SQVTM, CDR2 ANQGSEA. The V gene lost 7 bases and the J gene lost 3 bases, with 18 bases spanning the gap. The CDR3 spans 14 residues. The CDR3 is CSGRRGGEDTEAFF. CDR3 sequence (DNA): TGCAGCGGTCGCAGGGGTGGAGAGGACACTGAAGCTTTCTTT.

This clone was detected only a few times. V is TRBV6-1 and J is TRBJ2-2; 9 nucleotides align to TRBD1. Germline CDR1 MNHNS, CDR2 SASEGT. V trimming: 11 bases; J trimming: 7 bases; junction bases outside the gene matches: 17. This CDR3 contains 16 residues. The CDR3 sequence: CAGTGTGSVMGGELFF. CDR3 nucleotide sequence: TGTGCCGGCACCGGGACAGGGTCGGTGATGGGCGGGGAGCTGTTTTTT.

Ten or more counts support this clone. The chain links TRBV5-1 to TRBJ1-1; no definite D call. With 4 bases removed from V and 1 base from J, the gap between germline ends came to 8 bases. CDR1 is SGHRS, CDR2 YFSETQ, per germline. This CDR3 is built from 13 residues. CDR3 DNA: TGCGCCAGCAGCATGGACGGGAACACTGAAGCTTTCTTT. Translation gives CASSMDGNTEAFF.

This clone is medium-sized. The chain combines TRBV12-3 or TRBV12-4 with TRBJ1-5, with D possibly being TRBD1 (5 bases). CDR3 length: 14 residues. The V and J ends lost 2 bases and 2 bases respectively, with 7 bases between them. The CDR3 bases are TGTGCCAGCAGTTTAATCAGGGGCAATCAGCCCCAGCATTTT. Protein sequence: CASSLIRGNQPQHF.

This clone has a handful of counts. The V and J genes are TRBV28 and TRBJ1-5, with 8 bases that match TRBD1. The CDR3 extends over 14 amino acids. The V segment lost 5 bases and the J segment 5 bases; nucleotides outside the gene matches: 5. Germline CDR1 reads MDHEN; CDR2 reads SYDVKM. The CDR3 protein is CASSRRGLHQPQHF. CDR3 DNA: TGTGCCAGCAGTCGCAGGGGGCTACATCAGCCCCAGCATTTT.

This clone appeared many times. The chain is built from TRBV11-2 and TRBJ2-2; the D gene is possibly TRBD2 (6 bases). V was clipped by 4 bases and J by 7 bases, with 19 bases between them. Germline-derived CDR1 and CDR2 are SGHAT and FQNNGV. This CDR3 spans 16 amino acids. CDR3 residues: CASSSGLPKGDGELFF. CDR3 nucleotide sequence: TGTGCCAGCAGCTCGGGACTCCCGAAGGGTGACGGGGAGCTGTTTTTT.

J is TRBJ1-6 and V is TRBV30; D not certain. The CDR3 consists of 14 residues. Trimming pared 4 bases from V and 4 bases from J, leaving 11 bases between. In germline, CDR1 is GTSNPN, CDR2 SVGIG (reference sequence). The CDR3 is CAWTKVAYNSPLHF. DNA for the CDR3: TGTGCCTGGACTAAAGTGGCATATAATTCACCCCTCCACTTT.

This clone was observed a few times. The V gene is TRBV6-1, the J gene TRBJ1-4; 8 bases map to TRBD1. The CDR3 totals 16 residues. CDR1 and CDR2 (germline): MNHNS, SASEGT. After removal of 5 bases from V and 6 bases from J, the junction contained 11 bases not matched to a gene. In DNA, the CDR3 is TGTGCCAGCAGTACCCGGACAGGGCAAGGGGATGAAAAACTGTTTTTT. It yields the protein CASSTRTGQGDEKLFF.

Only a few counts were recorded for this clone. The chain is built from TRBV6-1 and TRBJ1-6; 7 nucleotides line up with TRBD1. This CDR3 contains 16 residues. The trim removed 6 bases at V and 11 bases at J, leaving 16 bases unmatched. From germline, CDR1 is MNHNS and CDR2 SASEGT. The chain's CDR3 is CASRMGSGGTRPPLHF. CDR3 DNA: TGTGCCAGCAGGATGGGATCAGGGGGAACGAGGCCACCCCTCCACTTT.

This clone was counted at least ten times. The chain joins TRBV20-1 to TRBJ1-5, with a weak D call TRBD1 (5 bases). The ends were cut back, 3 bases at V and 8 bases at J, with 20 bases in the middle. Per the germline V gene, CDR1 is DFQATT and CDR2 is SNEGSKA (reference sequence). CDR3 length: 15 residues. The CDR3 reads CSASFRKTGREPQHF. The CDR3 DNA follows: TGCAGTGCTAGCTTCAGGAAAACAGGCCGGGAGCCCCAGCATTTT.

This clone is medium-sized in the sample. The chain recombines TRBV2 with TRBJ2-7; D remains ambiguous. CDR1 and CDR2 (germline): SNHLY, FYNNEI. The CDR3 is 13 residues long. Between the trimmed V and J ends, which lost 2 bases and 4 bases, there was a span of 9 bases. CDR3 in amino acids: CASSEMPNYEQYF. CDR3 nucleotides: TGTGCCAGCAGTGAAATGCCAAATTACGAGCAGTACTTC.

In its sample, this clone ranks as medium-sized. The chain links TRBV7-8 to TRBJ2-3; D is undetermined. The germline V and J ends were trimmed by 2 bases and 4 bases, with 4 bases remaining between them. This CDR3 has 12 amino acids. From germline, CDR1 is SGHVS and CDR2 FQNEAQ. The CDR3 region is CASSLNADTQYF. The CDR3 coding sequence is TGTGCCAGCAGCTTAAACGCAGATACGCAGTATTTT.

This chain uses TRBV28 with TRBJ1-4; perhaps TRBD1 as D (5 bases). This CDR3 is built from 14 residues. Trimming left V 5 bases short and J 5 bases short, with 12 bases between. The germline V gene encodes CDR1 MDHEN and CDR2 SYDVKM. CDR3 sequence (DNA): TGTGCCAGCAGTCCGGGACCGTTAAATGAAAAACTGTTTTTT. Protein: CASSPGPLNEKLFF. The full variable domain, its missing parts supplied by reference TRBV28 and TRBJ1-4, is DVKVTQSSRYLVKRTGEKVFLECVQDMDHENMFWYRQDPGLGLRLIYFSYDVKMKEKGDIPEGYSVSREKKERFSLILESASTNQTSMYLCASSPGPLNEKLFFGSGTQLSVL.

The J gene is TRBJ2-7, the V gene TRBV5-1; 9 nucleotides agree with TRBD2. Germline V gene sequence: CDR1 SGHRS, CDR2 YFSETQ. V trimming: 4 bases; J trimming: 2 bases; junction bases outside the gene matches: 16. The CDR3 consists of 18 residues. The chain's CDR3 is CASSLRLGGAGGTYEQYF. In nucleotides, the CDR3 is TGCGCCAGCAGCCTACGGTTGGGGGGAGCGGGAGGTACCTACGAGCAGTACTTC.

This chain joins TRBV4-2 and TRBJ2-5; TRBD2 agrees at 12 bases. The CDR3 consists of 19 residues. In germline, CDR1 is LGHNA, CDR2 YNFKEQ. V was clipped by 5 bases and J by 1 base; unmatched bases: 14. CDR3 DNA sequence: TGTGCCAGCAGCATAACTCTAGCGGGAGGGCCCAGTCTCCAAGAGACCCAGTACTTC. Its translation: CASSITLAGGPSLQETQYF.